A selection of T cell receptor beta chains follows, all from one sample in a study of cytomegalovirus exposure and HLA in healthy donors. Generated by immunoSEQ multiplex PCR, the TCRdb table keeps only in-frame clones and is missing some. The data hold fewer than 350,000 clones, with approximately 90% observed a single time. Sequences were obtained from PBMCs. These receptors all stem from a woman between 18 and 30 years old in good health and CMV-seronegative. CDR3s include the opening cysteine and the closing phenylalanine or tryptophan. A D gene is named only where the DNA matches it firmly. Expanded clones are given a class, and other clones once, few, many or no size at all.

j_call d_call clone_size v_call cdr3_nt cdr3_aa
TRBJ2-7 NA NA TRBV28 TGTGCCAGCAGCCCCAATTGGCGGTCCTACGAGCAGTACTTC CASSPNWRSYEQYF
TRBJ1-3 NA NA TRBV18 TGTGCCAGCTCACCAACACAGGGTCCTGGAAACACCATATATTTT CASSPTQGPGNTIYF
TRBJ2-7 NA few TRBV11-3 TGTGCCAGCAGCTATGGAGTCGAGCAGTACTTC CASSYGVEQYF
TRBJ2-7 TRBD2 NA TRBV30 TGTGCCTGGACCCGCGGGGGGAAATACGAGCAGTACTTC CAWTRGGKYEQYF
TRBJ2-7 TRBD2 NA TRBV5-1 TGCGCCAGCAGCAGGGGACTAGCGGGAGGGTCCTACGAGCAGTACTTC CASSRGLAGGSYEQYF
TRBJ2-7 NA NA TRBV13 TGTGCCAGCAGCTTAGACAGTGTCTTCTACGAGCAGTACTTC CASSLDSVFYEQYF
TRBJ2-5 TRBD2 NA TRBV27 TGTGCCAGCAGTTTTGGGACTAGCGGGAGGGCCACAGAGACCCAGTACTTC CASSFGTSGRATETQYF
TRBJ2-2 TRBD2 NA TRBV27 TGTGCCAGCACCCATCTAGCGGGAGGGAGCACCGGGGAGCTGTTTTTT CASTHLAGGSTGELFF
TRBJ1-1 NA NA TRBV7-2 TGTGCCAGCAGCTCCCGCCCGGGAGGCACTGAAGCTTTCTTT CASSSRPGGTEAFF
TRBJ2-3 TRBD2 NA TRBV5-1 TGCGCCAGCGGGATAGGACTAGCGGGAGGAGATACGCAGTATTTT CASGIGLAGGDTQYF
TRBJ2-1 NA NA TRBV27 TGTGCCAGCAGTTTATCCCGACGGGGGGCAGGTGAGCAGTTCTTC CASSLSRRGAGEQFF
TRBJ1-4 TRBD1 once TRBV5-1 TGCGCCAGCAGCCTAGGACAGGGGAATGAAAAACTGTTTTTT CASSLGQGNEKLFF
TRBJ2-3 NA NA TRBV5-4 TGTGCCAGCAGCTTGGTGTTCCGGGGGACAGATACGCAGTATTTT CASSLVFRGTDTQYF
TRBJ1-1 NA NA TRBV10-3 TGTGCCATCAGTGAGTCCAGGGGCGGAGAGGCTTTCTTT CAISESRGGEAFF
TRBJ2-1 TRBD1 NA TRBV5-1 TGCGCCAGCAGCAGACAGGGGCATTACAATGAGCAGTTCTTC CASSRQGHYNEQFF
TRBJ2-7 TRBD2 NA TRBV27 TGTGCCAGCAGTTTCGCGGGGGTCTCCTACGAGCAGTACTTC CASSFAGVSYEQYF
TRBJ2-7 TRBD1 NA TRBV15 TGTGCCACCAGCAGAGAGGGACAGGGCCCCTACGAGCAGTACTTC CATSREGQGPYEQYF
TRBJ1-5 NA NA TRBV6-1 TGTGCCAGCAGCGCCAGGTCAGTCGGCCAGCCCCAGCATTTT CASSARSVGQPQHF
TRBJ2-1 NA NA TRBV9 TGTGCCAGCAGCGTAATGGCGGGGTCCTACAATGAGCAGTTCTTC CASSVMAGSYNEQFF
TRBJ2-7 TRBD2 once TRBV28 TGTGCCAGTAGAAGGGCGGGAGGGCCAAGGGAGCAGTACTTC CASRRAGGPREQYF
TRBJ2-4 TRBD1 NA TRBV6-5 TGTGCCAGCAGCAGGGGGCTTAGCTACATTCAGTACTTC CASSRGLSYIQYF
TRBJ1-2 NA NA TRBV5-8 TGTGCCAGCAGCCCCCGGACTCGACAGGCAAGGTACCTCTTC CASSPRTRQARYLF
TRBJ2-7 NA NA TRBV28 TGTGCCAGCAGTTTTATCGGGGTACGCGAGCAGTACTTC CASSFIGVREQYF
TRBJ2-4 NA NA TRBV14 TGTGCCAGCAGCCAAGGTTTACAGGGCAAAAACATTCAGTACTTC CASSQGLQGKNIQYF
TRBJ2-4 TRBD2 NA TRBV28 TGTGCCGGGGGGGATTTTCCCCAGTACTTC CAGGDFPQYF
TRBJ2-5 TRBD1 NA TRBV6-1 TGTGCCAGCAGTGAACTGCCGGGACAGCCCCAAGAGACCCAGTACTTC CASSELPGQPQETQYF
TRBJ1-3 NA once TRBV25-1 TGTGCCAGCAGTGAGGACAGTCACTCTGGAAACACCATATATTTT CASSEDSHSGNTIYF
TRBJ2-1 TRBD2 NA TRBV6-4 TGTGCCAGCAGTACTGTAGCGGGAGTGAGGAATGAGCAGTTCTTC CASSTVAGVRNEQFF
TRBJ2-7 NA NA TRBV28 TGTGCCAGCAGCTACATAGAAGGGAGTCGGTCCTACGAGCAGTACTTC CASSYIEGSRSYEQYF
TRBJ2-5 NA NA TRBV6-5 TGTGCCAGCAGTTACTCTAGCGTAAGAGAGACCCAGTACTTC CASSYSSVRETQYF
TRBJ2-1 NA once TRBV29-1 TGCAGCGGCGGCCGTGACGGGGGATGGGGGCAGTTCTTC CSGGRDGGWGQFF
TRBJ2-3 NA NA TRBV5-6 TGTGCCAGCAGCCTCACAGACCATAGCACAGATACGCAGTATTTT CASSLTDHSTDTQYF
TRBJ1-5 NA NA TRBV5-6 TGTGCCAGCAACGAACAGGGAAGGGCCAATCAGCCCCAGCATTTT CASNEQGRANQPQHF
TRBJ2-7 TRBD1 NA TRBV5-6 TGTGCCAGCAGCTTTGGGTCGGGACAGTCCTACGAGCAGTACTTC CASSFGSGQSYEQYF
TRBJ1-2 TRBD1 NA TRBV28 TGTGCCAGCAGTTTAGTTGGGACAGGGGGAGGCTACACCTTC CASSLVGTGGGYTF
TRBJ1-4 NA NA TRBV5-4 TGTGCCAGCAGCCACCAGCGGGGTAATGAAAAACTGTTTTTT CASSHQRGNEKLFF
TRBJ2-3 TRBD1 once TRBV7-2 TGTGCCAGCAGCTTAGCTCACCAGGACAGGTTTCATCGCACAGATACGCAGTATTTT CASSLAHQDRFHRTDTQYF
TRBJ2-1 NA NA TRBV19 TGTGCCAGTAGTATCCGGCAGGGGATCCATGAGCAGTTCTTC CASSIRQGIHEQFF
TRBJ1-5 NA NA TRBV6-5 TGTGCCAGCAGTTACTTGGCAGGGGCTCAGCCCCAGCATTTT CASSYLAGAQPQHF
TRBJ2-7 TRBD1 NA TRBV11-2 TGTGCCAGCAGCTTAGTCGGGACAGGGATTTCCTACGAGCAGTACTTC CASSLVGTGISYEQYF
TRBJ2-1 NA NA TRBV5-1 TGCGCCAGCAGCTTGGACGGGAGCGTCAATGAGCAGTTCTTC CASSLDGSVNEQFF
TRBJ2-7 NA NA TRBV5-1 TGCGCCAGCAGCTTCCTGACAGGCCCCGGGAACGAGCAGTACTTC CASSFLTGPGNEQYF
TRBJ1-3 NA NA TRBV28 TGTGCCAGCAGATTACAGGGCCTGGCTGGAAACACCATATATTTT CASRLQGLAGNTIYF
TRBJ1-2 NA NA TRBV28 TGTGCCAGCAGTGGGGGCCCGGTTAAGGGGTTCTATGGCTACACCTTC CASSGGPVKGFYGYTF
TRBJ1-2 NA NA TRBV5-1 TGCGCCAGCAGCTTGGCAGATAACTATGGCTACACCTTC CASSLADNYGYTF
TRBJ1-1 TRBD1 NA TRBV5-4 TGTGCCAGCAGCCCACATGTCGCAGGGGGCACTGAAGCTTTCTTT CASSPHVAGGTEAFF
TRBJ2-2 NA NA TRBV5-1 TGCGCCAGCAGCTTGGCACCGGGACTCTACACCGGGGAGCTGTTTTTT CASSLAPGLYTGELFF
TRBJ2-1 NA NA TRBV25-1 TGTGCCAGCAGTGAAGGGGGTGCAGGGGGGAATGAGCAGTTCTTC CASSEGGAGGNEQFF
TRBJ2-1 TRBD2 NA TRBV7-2 TGTGCCAGCAGCTCCCCCGGGACTAGCGGAAACAATGAGCAGTTCTTC CASSSPGTSGNNEQFF
TRBJ1-1 NA NA TRBV7-9 TGTGCCAGCAGCGATATGTACGGGAACACTGAAGCTTTCTTT CASSDMYGNTEAFF
TRBJ2-2 TRBD1 NA TRBV7-3 TGTGCCAGCACCCCGACAGGGCACACCGGGGAGCTGTTTTTT CASTPTGHTGELFF
TRBJ2-7 NA NA TRBV7-2 TGTGCCAGCAGCTCCCGGCCCGGGAGTCCCTACGAGCAGTACTTC CASSSRPGSPYEQYF
TRBJ2-5 NA NA TRBV4-2 TGTGCCAGCAGCCAAGTCCTCCAAGGAGGGAGATACCAAGAGACCCAGTACTTC CASSQVLQGGRYQETQYF
TRBJ1-2 TRBD1 NA TRBV5-6 TGTGCCAGCAGCTTGGAGGGACAGGACTATGGCTACACCTTC CASSLEGQDYGYTF
TRBJ2-3 NA NA TRBV4-1 TGCGCCAGCAGCCAAGTCAAGCGGTCTAGCACAGATACGCAGTATTTT CASSQVKRSSTDTQYF
TRBJ2-1 NA once TRBV15 TGTGCCACCAGCAGAGAACAGTACAATGAGCAGTTCTTC CATSREQYNEQFF
TRBJ2-1 TRBD2 NA TRBV9 TGTGCCAGCAGCGAGGCGGGAGGGGCCTACAATGAGCAGTTCTTC CASSEAGGAYNEQFF
TRBJ2-7 TRBD2 NA TRBV19 TGTGCCAGTAGTATAGATCTCGCTACTAGCGGGCCATACGAGCAGTACTTC CASSIDLATSGPYEQYF